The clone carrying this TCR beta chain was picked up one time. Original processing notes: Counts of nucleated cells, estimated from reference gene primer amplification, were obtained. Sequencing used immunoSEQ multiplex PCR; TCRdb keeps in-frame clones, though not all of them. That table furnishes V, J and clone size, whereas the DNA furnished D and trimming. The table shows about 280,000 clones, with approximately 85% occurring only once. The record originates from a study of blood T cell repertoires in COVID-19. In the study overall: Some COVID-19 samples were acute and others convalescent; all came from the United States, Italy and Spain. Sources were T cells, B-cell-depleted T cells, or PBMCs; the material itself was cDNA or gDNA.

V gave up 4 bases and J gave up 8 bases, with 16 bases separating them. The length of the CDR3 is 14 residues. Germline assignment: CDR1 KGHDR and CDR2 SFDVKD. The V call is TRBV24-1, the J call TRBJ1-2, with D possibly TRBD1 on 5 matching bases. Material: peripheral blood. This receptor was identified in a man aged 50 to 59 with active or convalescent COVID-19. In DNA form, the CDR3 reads TGTGCCACCAGTGACGCGGCCGGGACTGGAGGCTACACCTTC. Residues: CATSDAAGTGGYTF.